This is a list of T cell receptor beta chains from one sample in a study of blood T cell repertoires in COVID-19. Sequencing was performed with immunoSEQ multiplex PCR; in TCRdb, only in-frame clones are kept and a portion is missing. Among about 69,000 clones listed, about four fifths were seen once. Input material: peripheral blood. The source of these receptors is an elderly woman with acute or convalescent COVID-19. The CDR3 runs from the conserved cysteine through the conserved F or W. Fields, in order: J gene, V gene, clone size, D gene, CDR3 DNA, CDR3 protein. The D gene is left open where the match is weak. Clone size, where shown, is once, few, many, or a class for clones that have expanded.

J: TRBJ1-5; V: TRBV6-2/TRBV6-3; size: -; D: -; DNA: TGTGCCAGCAGTTGGAGCGGAAGCAATCAGCCCCAGCATTTT; CDR3: CASSWSGSNQPQHF
J: TRBJ1-2; V: TRBV6-1; size: -; D: -; DNA: TGTGCCAGCAGTGAAGGGTGGGGCCGCTATGGCTACACCTTC; CDR3: CASSEGWGRYGYTF
J: TRBJ1-2; V: TRBV5-8; size: -; D: TRBD1; DNA: TGTGCCAGCCGGAGAGCGACAGGGGCCCACCCCGCGGATGGCTACACCTTC; CDR3: CASRRATGAHPADGYTF
J: TRBJ1-2; V: TRBV9; size: -; D: -; DNA: TGTGCCAGCAGCCCGGACAGCAACTATGGCTACACCTTC; CDR3: CASSPDSNYGYTF
J: TRBJ1-3; V: TRBV11-2; size: -; D: -; DNA: TGTGCCAGCAGCCGCCGGGGTGGACCTCCATACTCTGGAAACACCATATATTTT; CDR3: CASSRRGGPPYSGNTIYF
J: TRBJ2-7; V: TRBV12-3/TRBV12-4; size: -; D: TRBD1; DNA: TGTGCCAGCAGTGGGACAGTTCCCTACGAGCAGTACTTC; CDR3: CASSGTVPYEQYF
J: TRBJ2-7; V: TRBV5-8; size: -; D: -; DNA: TGTGCCAGCAGCCGAAGACAGTACGCCTACGAGCAGTACTTC; CDR3: CASSRRQYAYEQYF
J: TRBJ2-7; V: TRBV6-5; size: -; D: TRBD2; DNA: TGTGCCAGCAGGCCCCCGGGACTAGCGGGCGAGCAGTACTTC; CDR3: CASRPPGLAGEQYF
J: TRBJ2-5; V: TRBV7-9; size: -; D: -; DNA: TGTGCCAGCAGCCCAAAGGGGCGGCAGCCGCTGCTACAAGAGACCCAGTACTTC; CDR3: CASSPKGRQPLLQETQYF
J: TRBJ2-7; V: TRBV25-1; size: once; D: TRBD2; DNA: TGTGCCAGCAGTGAATTGGCGGGGGGGACCTACGAGCAGTACTTC; CDR3: CASSELAGGTYEQYF
J: TRBJ1-1; V: TRBV7-2; size: -; D: -; DNA: TGTGCCAGCAGCTTAGGCTCCTGGGGGCAGGAAGCTTTCTTT; CDR3: CASSLGSWGQEAFF
J: TRBJ1-4; V: TRBV7-2; size: -; D: TRBD1; DNA: TGTGCCAGCAGCTTAGGATCAGGGGGTGAAAAACTGTTTTTT; CDR3: CASSLGSGGEKLFF
J: TRBJ1-2; V: TRBV7-8; size: -; D: -; DNA: TGTGCCAGCAGCTTAGGTCAGCGCATGAACTACGATGGCTACACCTTC; CDR3: CASSLGQRMNYDGYTF
J: TRBJ2-7; V: TRBV5-1; size: -; D: TRBD1; DNA: TGCGCCAGCAGCTTGACCGGGACAGGGGAGGACGAGCAGTACTTC; CDR3: CASSLTGTGEDEQYF
J: TRBJ2-5; V: TRBV4-1; size: -; D: -; DNA: TGCGCCAGCAGCCAAGGAGGGGGCGGAGGGGCCGGGGAGACCCAGTACTTC; CDR3: CASSQGGGGGAGETQYF
J: TRBJ2-1; V: TRBV15; size: -; D: TRBD1; DNA: TGTGCCACCAGCAGAGGGGACAGCTCCTACAATGAGCAGTTCTTC; CDR3: CATSRGDSSYNEQFF
J: TRBJ2-3; V: TRBV10-2; size: -; D: -; DNA: TGCGCCAGCAGGTTCGCGGCAGAACACACAGATACGCAGTATTTT; CDR3: CASRFAAEHTDTQYF
J: TRBJ1-3; V: TRBV3-1/TRBV3-2; size: -; D: TRBD1; DNA: TGTGCCAGCAGCCAAGGACAGGGGTCTGGAAACACCATATATTTT; CDR3: CASSQGQGSGNTIYF
J: TRBJ2-1; V: TRBV7-3; size: -; D: -; DNA: TGTGCCAGCAGCTCCTCCGGGGGGCCGCTAAATGAGCAGTTCTTC; CDR3: CASSSSGGPLNEQFF
J: TRBJ1-1; V: TRBV6-2/TRBV6-3; size: -; D: -; DNA: TGTGCCAGCAGTTACTCGGTTCGGGGAGGGAGCACTGAAGCTTTCTTT; CDR3: CASSYSVRGGSTEAFF
J: TRBJ2-3; V: TRBV6-6; size: once; D: -; DNA: TGTGCCAGTCGATCTAGCGCGTCTAGGGATACGCAGTATTTT; CDR3: CASRSSASRDTQYF
J: TRBJ2-3; V: TRBV4-1; size: once; D: -; DNA: TGCGCCAGCAGCCAGTTACTAGCTCCCACAGATACGCAGTATTTT; CDR3: CASSQLLAPTDTQYF
J: TRBJ1-6; V: TRBV6-5; size: -; D: TRBD1; DNA: TGTGCCAGCAGGGGACAGGGAAATAATTCACCCCTCCACTTT; CDR3: CASRGQGNNSPLHF
J: TRBJ2-1; V: TRBV6-5; size: -; D: -; DNA: TGTGCCAGCAGACTCAGGGTGTTGTCCTACAATGAGCAGTTCTTC; CDR3: CASRLRVLSYNEQFF
J: TRBJ1-1; V: TRBV5-5; size: -; D: -; DNA: TGTGCCAGCAGCTTGGGGCAGGAACGCCCTGAAGCTTTCTTT; CDR3: CASSLGQERPEAFF
J: TRBJ1-1; V: TRBV9; size: few; D: -; DNA: TGTGCCAGCAGCGTATCCCCGTCTACTGAAGCTTTCTTT; CDR3: CASSVSPSTEAFF
J: TRBJ1-2; V: TRBV5-1; size: -; D: -; DNA: TGCGCCAGCAGCTCTGGAGGGACTCAAGTCGGCTATGGCTACACCTTC; CDR3: CASSSGGTQVGYGYTF
J: TRBJ2-7; V: TRBV7-2; size: -; D: -; DNA: TGTGCCAGCAGCCCATCCGCGGGCTTTTACAGCTTTATCTCCTACGAGCAGTACTTC; CDR3: CASSPSAGFYSFISYEQYF
J: TRBJ1-1; V: TRBV7-9; size: few; D: -; DNA: TGTGCCAGCAGCTTAGCACAGCTGAACACTGAAGCTTTCTTT; CDR3: CASSLAQLNTEAFF
J: TRBJ1-1; V: TRBV29-1; size: once; D: -; DNA: TGCAGCGGTGACGCGGGGGGCGGGTTGACTGAAGCTTTCTTT; CDR3: CSGDAGGGLTEAFF
J: TRBJ1-1; V: TRBV6-5; size: -; D: TRBD1; DNA: TGTGCCAGTGGACAGGGATCCAACACTGAAGCTTTCTTT; CDR3: CASGQGSNTEAFF
J: TRBJ2-3; V: TRBV19; size: -; D: TRBD2; DNA: TGTGCCAGTAGTATTCTAGCGGGGGGGCCGAGTAATACGCAGTATTTT; CDR3: CASSILAGGPSNTQYF
J: TRBJ1-1; V: TRBV18; size: few; D: -; DNA: TGTGCCAGCTCACCGGGGGGGTGGAACACTGAAGCTTTCTTT; CDR3: CASSPGGWNTEAFF
J: TRBJ2-5; V: TRBV5-1; size: -; D: -; DNA: TGCGCCAGCAGCCCGGGGGACCAAGAGACCCAGTACTTC; CDR3: CASSPGDQETQYF
J: TRBJ1-1; V: TRBV19; size: -; D: TRBD1; DNA: TGTGCCAGTAGACAACAGGGGGAAGCTTTCTTT; CDR3: CASRQQGEAFF
J: TRBJ2-3; V: TRBV5-1; size: -; D: TRBD2; DNA: TGCGCCAGCAGCTCGACTAGCGGGGGAATGACAGATACGCAGTATTTT; CDR3: CASSSTSGGMTDTQYF
J: TRBJ1-5; V: TRBV19; size: -; D: -; DNA: TGTGCCAGTAGTCGATCCGGGATTCAGCCCCAGCATTTT; CDR3: CASSRSGIQPQHF
J: TRBJ2-2; V: TRBV24-1; size: once; D: TRBD2; DNA: TGTGCCACCAGTGATTCTACGGGGGGGAACACCGGGGAGCTGTTTTTT; CDR3: CATSDSTGGNTGELFF
J: TRBJ2-5; V: TRBV6-5; size: -; D: TRBD1; DNA: TGTGCCAGCGTTGGACAGGTCCAAGAGACCCAGTACTTC; CDR3: CASVGQVQETQYF
J: TRBJ1-3; V: TRBV19; size: -; D: -; DNA: TGTGCCAGTAGTATAGTAGGAGCTGGAAACACCATATATTTT; CDR3: CASSIVGAGNTIYF
J: TRBJ1-6; V: TRBV18; size: -; D: -; DNA: TGTGCCAGCTCACCACTGGCCCAGGGGAATTCACCCCTCCACTTT; CDR3: CASSPLAQGNSPLHF
J: TRBJ1-2; V: TRBV18; size: -; D: -; DNA: TGTGCCAGCTCACCTTACCGGGGATCCGCGGGGGATCATGGCTACACCTTC; CDR3: CASSPYRGSAGDHGYTF
J: TRBJ2-7; V: TRBV18; size: -; D: TRBD1; DNA: TGTGCCAGCTCACCTCCCCGGACAGGGGTAATCCAGGACGAGCAGTACTTC; CDR3: CASSPPRTGVIQDEQYF
J: TRBJ1-5; V: TRBV7-9; size: -; D: TRBD1; DNA: TGTGCCAGCAGCCCGAAGGCGGGGACAGCAGATCAGCCCCAGCATTTT; CDR3: CASSPKAGTADQPQHF
J: TRBJ2-5; V: TRBV11-3; size: -; D: TRBD2; DNA: TGTGCCAGCAGCTTAGCCCCCGGGGCGGGGGGGCCATGGGAGACCCAGTACTTC; CDR3: CASSLAPGAGGPWETQYF
J: TRBJ1-2; V: TRBV11-2; size: many; D: TRBD1; DNA: TGTGCCAGCAGCTTACGCAGGGGGCGCAATGACCAATATGGCTACACCTTC; CDR3: CASSLRRGRNDQYGYTF
J: TRBJ1-6; V: TRBV13; size: -; D: TRBD1; DNA: TGTGCCAGCAGCTTAGCAGGGGGTGAGAATTCACCCCTCCACTTT; CDR3: CASSLAGGENSPLHF
J: TRBJ1-2; V: TRBV12-3/TRBV12-4; size: -; D: -; DNA: TGTGCCAGCAGTTCGGAGGACTATGGCTACACCTTC; CDR3: CASSSEDYGYTF
J: TRBJ2-3; V: TRBV29-1; size: -; D: -; DNA: TGCAGCGTTGGAGGGCAAGATACGCAGTATTTT; CDR3: CSVGGQDTQYF
J: TRBJ1-4; V: TRBV6-6; size: -; D: -; DNA: TGTGCCAGCAGTCGAACAGGGTCAACTAATGAAAAACTGTTTTTT; CDR3: CASSRTGSTNEKLFF
J: TRBJ1-3; V: TRBV30; size: -; D: TRBD1; DNA: TGTGCCTGGACCTTCAAGGGGGCCAGTGGAAACACCATATATTTT; CDR3: CAWTFKGASGNTIYF
J: TRBJ1-5; V: TRBV6-5; size: -; D: TRBD1; DNA: TGTGCCAGCAGTTTGGACAGGGGGAATCAGCCCCAGCATTTT; CDR3: CASSLDRGNQPQHF
J: TRBJ1-1; V: TRBV15; size: -; D: TRBD1; DNA: TGTGCCACCTCCCGGTCATTTCCGGGACAGTTCAACACTGAAGCTTTCTTT; CDR3: CATSRSFPGQFNTEAFF
J: TRBJ1-1; V: TRBV5-4; size: once; D: TRBD1; DNA: TGTGCCAGCCGACTCCGGGACAGGGGGGCTAGGAACACTGAAGCTTTCTTT; CDR3: CASRLRDRGARNTEAFF
J: TRBJ2-7; V: TRBV30; size: -; D: TRBD1; DNA: TGTGCCTGGAGTGTAAGACTTGGGACAGCCATTGCTAATGACTACGAGCAGTACTTC; CDR3: CAWSVRLGTAIANDYEQYF
J: TRBJ2-1; V: TRBV2; size: -; D: TRBD2; DNA: TGTGCCGCCGGCGGGGGGGCCCTTAGGGATGAGCAGTTCTTC; CDR3: CAAGGGALRDEQFF
J: TRBJ2-1; V: TRBV12-3/TRBV12-4; size: -; D: -; DNA: TGTGCCAGCAGTTCCCCCCACGGGAGCCCCCTCTTC; CDR3: CASSSPHGSPLF
J: TRBJ2-3; V: TRBV19; size: -; D: -; DNA: TGTGCCACCCGATCAGGGGTAGATACGCAGTATTTT; CDR3: CATRSGVDTQYF
J: TRBJ2-3; V: TRBV7-3; size: once; D: TRBD1; DNA: TGTGCCAGCAGCCATGACAGGGCCGCAGATACGCAGTATTTT; CDR3: CASSHDRAADTQYF